The 20 T cell receptor beta chains given below trace back to one sample, sequenced in a study of cytomegalovirus exposure and HLA in healthy donors. The PCR had 60 Vbeta and 13 Jbeta primers. Some clones are missing from TCRdb's copy, which holds only in-frame ones; the method was immunoSEQ multiplex PCR. The sample lists 150,000 to 200,000 clones, more than 70% seen once, with roughly 8% in the top ten. Sequenced sample: PBMCs. The source is a woman between 35 and 50 years old in good health and CMV-seropositive.

The rearrangement links TRBV5-1 to TRBJ2-7; D gene uncertain. CDR3 length: 12 residues. The germline gives CDR1 SGHRS, CDR2 YFSETQ. V was cut by 0 bases and J by 6 bases, with 7 bases left in between. CDR3 amino acids: CASSLGASEQYF. Written as DNA, the CDR3 is TGCGCCAGCAGCTTGGGAGCATCCGAGCAGTACTTC.

This chain connects TRBV7-2 to TRBJ2-1, with TRBD2 identical over 8 bases. This CDR3 region has 15 residues. The J segment lost 2 bases and the V segment lost 3 bases, leaving 3 bases of the junction unmatched. Germline assignment: CDR1 SGHTA and CDR2 FQGNSA. Here the CDR3 reads CASSFSGGAYNEQFF. The CDR3 nucleotides read TGTGCCAGCAGCTTTTCGGGAGGGGCCTACAATGAGCAGTTCTTC.

The rearrangement uses TRBV25-1 and TRBJ2-5, with D perhaps matching TRBD1 (6 bases). The J call may be mistaken, given a closer DNA end match to TRBJ2-7. The CDR3 length is 14 residues. CDR1 is MGHDK, CDR2 SYGVNS, per germline. In DNA form, the CDR3 reads TGTGCCAGCAGTGATAAATACAGGGTTTCCGAGCAGTACTTC. Translated: CASSDKYRVSEQYF.

This clone was counted once. Compared with germline, one end of the junction differs, possibly owing to a read error. The chain is built from TRBV7-7 and TRBJ2-5, with 11 bases lining up with TRBD2. The CDR3 extends over 16 amino acids. Germline loops: CDR1 SSHAT, CDR2 FNYEAQ (reference sequence). The CDR3, as DNA: TGTGCTAGCAGCCCCGGACTAGCGGGTAGGCAAGAGACCCAGTACTTC. It translates to CASSPGLAGRQETQYF.

The V gene is TRBV4-2, the J gene TRBJ2-1, with TRBD2 matching over 8 bases. V gave up 0 bases and J gave up 4 bases; unmatched junction bases: 8. The V gene's germline CDR1 is LGHNA and CDR2 YNFKEQ. The CDR3 length is 17 residues. The CDR3 DNA reads as TGTGCCAGCAGCCAAGATTTGAGGGGACTAGAATACAATGAGCAGTTCTTC. Translating gives CASSQDLRGLEYNEQFF.

The rearrangement joins TRBV5-5 to TRBJ2-7; a possible D gene is TRBD2 (6 bases). The germline V gene has CDR1 SGHKS and CDR2 YYEKEE (reference sequence). The V gene lost 0 bases and the J gene lost 2 bases, with 15 bases spanning the gap. This CDR3 is 16 amino acids long. The CDR3 spells CASSLAGTSLAYEQYF. The CDR3 region has the DNA TGTGCCAGCAGCTTGGCCGGGACTTCCCTCGCCTACGAGCAGTACTTC. Supplemented by reference TRBV5-5 and TRBJ2-7, the full variable domain reads DAGVTQSPTHLIKTRGQQVTLRCSPISGHKSVSWYQQVLGQGPQFIFQYYEKEERGRGNFPDRFSARQFPNYSSELNVNALLLGDSALYLCASSLAGTSLAYEQYFGPGTRLTVT.

This clone was seen a handful of times. The sample contains more than one DNA sequence encoding this CDR3. This chain connects TRBV6-5 to TRBJ1-4, with 9 nucleotides matching TRBD1. Looked up from germline, CDR1 is MNHEY and CDR2 is SVGAGI. This CDR3 comprises 15 residues. Germline trimming cut 3 bases from V and 7 bases from J; bases unmatched to any gene: 6. CDR3 sequence (DNA): TGTGCCAGCAGTTATTCCGGGACAGGGAGTGAAAAACTGTTTTTT. This encodes CASSYSGTGSEKLFF.

This clone was seen only a few times. The rearrangement joins TRBV4-1 to TRBJ2-5; D might be TRBD2 (5 bases). V was trimmed by 0 bases and J by 2 bases, leaving 7 bases between them. The CDR3 length is 14 residues. The germline gives CDR1 MGHRA, CDR2 YSYEKL. The CDR3, as DNA: TGCGCCAGCAGCCAAGATAGCGCACAAGAGACCCAGTACTTC. The encoded protein is CASSQDSAQETQYF.

The genes are TRBV5-4 and TRBJ2-7; perhaps TRBD2 as D (6 bases). Looked up from germline, CDR1 is SGHNT and CDR2 is YYREEE (reference sequence). Trimming removed 1 base from V and 11 bases from J, with 19 bases in between. The CDR3 has 14 amino acids. The CDR3 nucleotides read TGTGCCAGCAGCTTGAGCGTACTAGCCCAGGTTAAGTACTTC. Translating gives CASSLSVLAQVKYF.

This clone was seen a handful of times. The chain couples TRBV4-1 to TRBJ1-6, with TRBD1 identical over 8 bases. The V and J ends lost 4 bases and 8 bases, in that order; junction bases with no gene match: 19. Germline-derived CDR1 and CDR2 are MGHRA and YSYEKL. The CDR3 length is 19 residues. Here the CDR3 DNA reads TGCGCCAGCAGCCTCCCCTGGTCTACAGGGGGTGAGAGGCATTCACCCCTCCACTTT. Protein: CASSLPWSTGGERHSPLHF.

The rearrangement uses TRBV2 and TRBJ1-5, with TRBD1 matching over 7 bases. This CDR3 has 18 amino acids. The germline V gene encodes CDR1 SNHLY and CDR2 FYNNEI. V was clipped by 7 bases and J by 2 bases; unmatched bases: 17. CDR3 nucleotides: TGTGCCAGCACCCAGGGCCGCCACAGGGGAATGCGCAATCAGCCCCAGCATTTT. Translating it yields CASTQGRHRGMRNQPQHF.

This chain connects TRBV27 to TRBJ1-1; D is perhaps TRBD1 (6 bases). CDR3 size: 17 residues. With 7 bases removed from V and 6 bases from J, the gap between germline ends came to 27 bases. Germline V gene lookup returns CDR1 MNHEY and CDR2 SMNVEV (reference sequence). The CDR3 sequence is CASTSLKADSGGPEAFF. The CDR3 nucleotides are TGTGCCAGCACCAGCCTAAAAGCGGACAGCGGGGGGCCTGAAGCTTTCTTT.

V and J are TRBV9 and TRBJ2-1, with 7 bases aligning to TRBD1. Germline values: CDR1 SGDLS, CDR2 YYNGEE. The junction had 8 bases not matched to a gene; V was cut back by 2 bases and J by 6 bases. This CDR3 comprises 15 residues. The CDR3 bases are TGTGCCAGCAGCGTGAAGACAGGGATCGGCAATGAGCAGTTCTTC. Its protein product is CASSVKTGIGNEQFF.

This clone was seen a single time. The J gene is TRBJ1-5, the V gene TRBV7-6, with D perhaps matching TRBD1 (6 bases). Trimming took off 2 bases at V and 0 bases at J, with 11 bases between the two ends. Germline V gene lookup returns CDR1 SGHVS and CDR2 FNYEAQ. This CDR3 is 16 amino acids long. The CDR3 DNA sequence: TGTGCCAGCAGCTTAAAAGGGGGGGGTAGCAATCAGCCCCAGCATTTT. Encoded protein: CASSLKGGGSNQPQHF.

This clone was seen once. This chain joins TRBV7-9 and TRBJ1-1, with 7 nucleotides matching TRBD1. The CDR3 spans 15 residues. V dropped 5 bases and J dropped 0; count of bases not matched to a gene: 6. Per the germline V gene, CDR1 is SEHNR and CDR2 is FQNEAQ (reference sequence). CDR3 in amino acids: CASSRSGGMNTEAFF. The CDR3 DNA reads as TGTGCCAGCAGCCGTTCAGGGGGTATGAACACTGAAGCTTTCTTT. The full variable domain, with the rest looked up from reference TRBV7-9 and TRBJ1-1, is DTGVSQNPRHKITKRGQNVTFRCDPISEHNRLYWYRQTLGQGPEFLTYFQNEAQLEKSRLLSDRFSAERPKGSFSTLEIQRTEQGDSAMYLCASSRSGGMNTEAFFGQGTRLTVV.

J is TRBJ1-2 and V is TRBV28, with no clear D. The CDR3 runs 13 residues. The V and J ends lost 2 bases and 5 bases respectively, with 9 bases between them. Germline loops: CDR1 MDHEN, CDR2 SYDVKM. The CDR3 sequence is CASSLPERYGYTF. Written as DNA, the CDR3 is TGTGCCAGCAGTTTACCCGAGAGGTATGGCTACACCTTC.

This chain joins TRBV12-1 and TRBJ2-1; the table's D call, TRBD2, has no DNA check behind it. TRBV12-1 is deemed a pseudogene. The CDR3 contains 15 residues. CDR3 amino acids: CASSYSLVGGNEQFF. The DNA of the CDR3 is TGTGCCAGCAGCTATTCTCTCGTGGGGGGCAATGAGCAGTTCTTC.

The V call is TRBV28, the J call TRBJ1-6, with TRBD1 identical over 7 bases. The V gene end was trimmed by 5 bases and the J gene end by 15 bases; junction bases not matched to a gene: 7. CDR1 is MDHEN, CDR2 SYDVKM, per germline. This CDR3 contains 12 residues. The CDR3 loop reads CASSPLRTGLHF. The DNA of the CDR3 is TGTGCCAGCAGTCCGCTCCGGACAGGCCTCCACTTT.

This rearrangement joins TRBV29-1 to TRBJ1-2; D is unresolved. Trimming removed 4 bases from V and 2 bases from J, with 8 bases in between. Germline CDR1 reads SQVTM; CDR2 reads ANQGSEA. The CDR3 contains 12 residues. In nucleotides, the CDR3 is TGCAGCGTTGTTGAACAGAACTATGGCTACACCTTC. Translation: CSVVEQNYGYTF. Variable domain in full (rest from reference TRBV29-1 and TRBJ1-2): SAVISQKPSRDICQRGTSLTIQCQVDSQVTMMFWYRQQPGQSLTLIATANQGSEATYESGFVIDKFPISRPNLTFSTLTVSNMSPEDSSIYLCSVVEQNYGYTFGSGTRLTVV.

This clone was detected only once. This chain joins TRBV5-4 and TRBJ2-5; 7 nucleotides match TRBD1. With 1 base clipped from V and 5 bases from J, the junction kept 5 bases outside the gene matches. CDR1 SGHNT and CDR2 YYREEE come from the germline V gene (reference sequence). The CDR3 is 14 amino acids. The CDR3 spells CASSLKTGKETQYF. The DNA for the CDR3 is TGTGCCAGCAGCTTGAAGACAGGGAAGGAGACCCAGTACTTC.